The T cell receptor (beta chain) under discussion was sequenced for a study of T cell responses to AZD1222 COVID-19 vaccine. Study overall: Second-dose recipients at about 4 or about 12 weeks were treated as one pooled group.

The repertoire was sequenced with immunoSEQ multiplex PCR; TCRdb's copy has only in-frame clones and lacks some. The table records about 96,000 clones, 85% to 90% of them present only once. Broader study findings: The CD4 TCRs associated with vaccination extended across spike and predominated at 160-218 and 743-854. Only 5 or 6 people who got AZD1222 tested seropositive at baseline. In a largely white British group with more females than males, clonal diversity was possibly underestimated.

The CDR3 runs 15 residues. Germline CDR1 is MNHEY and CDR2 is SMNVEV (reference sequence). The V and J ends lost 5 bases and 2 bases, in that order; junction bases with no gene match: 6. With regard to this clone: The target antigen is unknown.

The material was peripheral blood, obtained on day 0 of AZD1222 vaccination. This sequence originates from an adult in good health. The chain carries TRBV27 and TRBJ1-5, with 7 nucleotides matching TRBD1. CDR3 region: CASSRQGLGNQPQHF. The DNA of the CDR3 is TGTGCCAGCAGTCGACAGGGACTGGGCAATCAGCCCCAGCATTTT.